This is a list of T cell receptor beta chains from one sample in a study of cytomegalovirus exposure and HLA in healthy donors. Clones were sequenced by immunoSEQ multiplex PCR, and TCRdb holds only the in-frame ones, with some missing. This repertoire shows 100,000 to 120,000 clones, about 80% found once; its top ten account for 2.5% to 3.5%. Material: PBMCs. These receptors were taken from a woman aged 55-69 years in good health and CMV-seropositive. Each CDR3 is given with its conserved first and last residue.

V gene,J gene,CDR3 protein
TRBV9,TRBJ2-7,CASSPRLAGGHYEQYF
TRBV19,TRBJ1-1,CASSTLTGTEVGNTEAFF
TRBV6-6,TRBJ2-5,CASSGGQGVAETQYF
TRBV7-3,TRBJ1-4,CASSSSLGVGAPNEKLFF
TRBV5-1,TRBJ2-1,CASSLAGSGSYNEQFF
TRBV6-5,TRBJ2-7,CASLGGRDEQYF
TRBV2,TRBJ2-7,CASSESTGGSYEQYF
TRBV27,TRBJ1-6,CASSLARSSYNSPLHF
TRBV6-6,.,CASSYSKREALYEQYF
TRBV11-2,TRBJ2-2,CASSSYRGLGGELFF
TRBV19,TRBJ1-2,CASNTLGAGPSVGYTF
TRBV7-9,TRBJ1-2,CASSHDRGREAYGYTF
TRBV11-2,TRBJ1-3,CASSAWTATRRTIYF
TRBV9,TRBJ2-1,CASSAVPLAGALNEQFF
TRBV27,TRBJ2-2,CASSPSFSNTGELFF
TRBV6-6,TRBJ1-5,CASSYVSGNQPQHF
TRBV9,TRBJ1-2,CASSVSARQADGYTF
TRBV27,TRBJ2-3,CASSSGQGALLDTQYF
TRBV19,TRBJ1-3,CASSISQGPGNTIYF
TRBV16,TRBJ2-7,CASSQSIRLAGEAYEQYF
TRBV7-3,TRBJ2-3,CASSFGQGMDTQYF
TRBV4-1,TRBJ1-1,CASSQDPGGNAFF
TRBV27,.,CASSPFRDTYEQYF
TRBV27,TRBJ2-7,CASSLSTSGTREQYF
TRBV2,TRBJ2-7,CASSEGPFSGTYEQYF
TRBV10-2,TRBJ2-1,CASRAGTSGVYNEQFF